This T cell receptor (beta chain) was recovered during a study of cytomegalovirus exposure and HLA in healthy donors (dated by TCRdb to about 2017). With regard to the full study: In an earlier analysis of approximately 640 of the donors, roughly 300 Gb of sequence data and 100 million or so unique TCR beta sequences from 150 million to 200 million T cells were reported. An early release that covered 640 HLA-typed donors contained around 300 gigabases of sequencing data and 85 million to 100 million unique TCR sequences. Among the roughly 370 genotyped donors, around 81% belonged to the genetic ancestry cluster associated with self-reported Caucasian donors. The study was designed to test whether signatures of past pathogen exposure could be identified by cataloging public T cell receptors. The study profiled the T cell repertoires of some 610 subjects by immunosequencing and related them to cytomegalovirus serostatus. Besides the first cohort of roughly 700 subjects, a separate validation cohort made up of 120 different subjects was used. To predict cytomegalovirus infection status, the study combined high-throughput TCR immunosequencing, statistical association of individual TCRs with disease status, and machine learning. To study patterns of TCR occurrence, a later analysis re-analyzed previously published TCR beta repertoires from 666 donors and added high-resolution HLA genotyping. In the later analysis, no new phenotypic data were used to find candidate immune exposures; instead, reliance was placed on TCR beta sequences and their occurrence across donors. In an earlier analysis of 587 of the donors, high-throughput TCR beta sequencing was used to judge whether each TCR beta V gene segment behaved as functional or pseudogenic. Donor age, sex, ethnicity and CMV serostatus were collected together with the repertoire data. A later genetic analysis took genome-wide SNP genotypes for about 60% of the roughly 670 donors and used that subset as a discovery cohort. All discovery cohort repertoires had been generated on a single sequencing platform. HLA typing covered class I and class II loci at four-digit resolution. The number of donors typed differed by locus, with about 629-630 for A, B, C, DRB1 and DQB1, more than 500 for DQA1, some 570 for DPA1, and some 440 for DPB1. Roughly 5 DR-DQ haplotypes were handled as single units for association and clustering, since linkage in the cohort was strong. Across 300 to 500 genotyped donors of the cohort, an average of about 240,000 unique TCR beta nucleotide sequences per donor were sequenced, and about a sixth of those sequences were non-productive. The full study reports these points: A later analysis associated about 18,000 TCR beta sequences with specific HLA alleles at a false discovery rate of 0.05. In a later analysis, TCR association rates were found to vary across HLA loci, with the most associated TCRs seen for DRB1 alleles and the fewest for HLA-C alleles. Only TCR beta chains were sequenced in this cohort, and the absence of alpha or paired-chain data limited detectable features. In a later analysis, HLA-associated TCR beta chains were found to be more clonally expanded and to have lower generation probabilities than equally common non-associated chains. A cluster of highly shared sequence variants was judged likely to be a technical artifact of the sequencing pipeline. In an earlier analysis of 500 to 650 of the donors, most TCR beta V segments appeared in productive rearrangements about 87% or about 30% of the time, broadly matching IMGT annotations. Most TCR sequences were seen in very few donors, while some public TCRs were found in many individuals. Roughly uniform sequencing depth across donors was assumed in presence/absence analyses, although this assumption may not hold. Because counts were too low, about 18 rarely observed V segments, including chromosome 9 orphons, were left out of the earlier analysis of approximately 500 of the donors. When HLA alleles, especially DR and DQ, strongly co-occurred, TCR associations were difficult to assign to individual alleles. A later analysis found that most CMV-associated TCR beta chains appeared HLA-restricted, with HLA associations seemingly driven largely by CMV exposure. It was suggested by the authors that the approach could potentially be generalized to other disease states and immunological phenotypes. Linkage disequilibrium might explain the correlated functional status among segregating V segments, but an unknown experimental factor could not be excluded. In a later genetic analysis, a missense DCLRE1C variant was associated with V-gene and J-gene trimming of TCR beta chains, and the association was replicated in an independent cohort. In vitro tests confirmed that a few of the cytomegalovirus-associated TCR beta chains recognize cytomegalovirus antigens. Because some donors lacked HLA typing at each locus, the association tests relied only on the typed subset. The classifier was reported to diagnose cytomegalovirus status with high specificity and sensitivity in both the original cohort and the validation cohort. Compared with the roughly 710-donor mean, donors in an Asian-associated ancestry cluster had fewer N-insertions in productive TCRs, according to a later genetic analysis. A further reported finding was that TCR beta sequences accurately predicted the HLA-A and HLA-B alleles for most subjects in the first cohort. A total of 150 to 200 TCR beta chains were listed by the study as associated with cytomegalovirus. The only immune exposure information available for the cohort was CMV serostatus. Some IMGT-functional V segments, including TRBV6-2 and TRBV6-3, could not be told apart with the 87-base-pair reads, so those segments were excluded. In a later analysis, several top co-occurrence clusters were reported to appear linked to parvovirus B19, influenza, CMV and Epstein-Barr virus.

On this clone itself: Its antigen target is currently unknown. There are no base qualities to consult, and no much larger clone falls within one base.

Looking up the germline V gene yields CDR1 SGHNT and CDR2 YENEEA. From the cysteine through the phenylalanine, the CDR3 covers 13 amino acids. The sequence is cut down to CDR3 DNA, 39 bases in frame from base 1. V gives up 0 bases and J gives up 3 bases, and the segment between their germline ends measures 5 bases. The cohort comprised fewer than 750 healthy bone marrow donors. Cohort members were all nominally healthy when sampled, although unrecorded immune exposures were likely present. The donor tested CMV seronegative, placing the donor among the roughly 340 seronegative members of the cohort. Every donor gave a peripheral blood sample, and the peripheral blood mononuclear cells from that sample were used for TCR beta sequencing. Genomic DNA extraction from the blood cell samples was performed with the Qiagen DNeasy Blood Extraction Kit. Receptor libraries were prepared by the immunoSEQ multiplex PCR assay. A mixture of 60 forward primers for TCR Vbeta segments and 13 reverse primers for TCR Jbeta segments was used in the multiplex PCR. A multiplex PCR assay on genomic DNA amplified the CDR3 region of rearranged TCR beta genes. The amplified TCR beta libraries were sequenced on the Illumina HiSeq System as 87-base-pair reads. Processing in the source paper ran as follows. In a later analysis, 70 million to 95 million unique TCR beta chains were counted across the roughly 670 repertoires, and roughly 11 million of these chains were shared by at least two donors. To remove PCR and sequencing errors, raw reads were error-corrected and collapsed into unique sequences using a nearest-neighbor algorithm that merged closely related sequences. To assign V, D and J gene segments, CDR3 sequences were aligned to IMGT reference sequences. For a sequence to be retained, a match of at least six nucleotides to both a V gene segment and a J gene segment was required. A rearrangement counted as productive if the CDR3 had no stop codons and remained in frame with V and J, and every other rearrangement counted as non-productive. Following IMGT convention, CDR3 was defined as the stretch from the second conserved V-encoded cysteine to the conserved J-encoded phenylalanine. The earlier analysis of around 640 of the donors excluded sequences that lacked an unambiguous match to a single V gene segment. In an earlier analysis of a few hundred of the donors, V segments were called functional above 56.7% productive rearrangements and were called segregating when the between-donor standard deviation exceeded 5%. A statistical classification framework was developed to diagnose cytomegalovirus status using the catalog of TCR beta chain sequences. In a later analysis, TCR nucleotide sequences were compared against IMGT/GENE-DB human TR gene sequences so that V and J genes could be assigned. In a later analysis, CDR3 sequences and most-parsimonious VDJ recombination scenarios were assigned using the TCRdist pipeline. In a later analysis, each TCR beta chain was defined by its CDR3 amino acid sequence together with its V-gene family, and reads without a unique V-gene family were excluded. A later analysis removed 450 to 600 highly shared, low-generation-probability nucleotide sequences to deal with suspected cross-contamination and a sequencing artifact. For each public chain, a later analysis derived a clonal expansion index from normalized ranks of inferred template counts within each repertoire. A later analysis computed generation probabilities with a VDJ recombination model fitted to out-of-frame rearrangements, and checked the results against IGoR. A later analysis scored TCR-TCR, TCR-HLA and TCR-CMV co-occurrence with hypergeometric tests, applying a repertoire-size bias correction to TCR pairs. False discovery rates were estimated in a later analysis by permuting HLA or CMV assignments 20 times. In a later analysis, co-occurring TCRs were grouped using DBSCAN, with TCRdist sequence similarity added in when clustering inside HLA-allele-positive subsets. For co-occurrence clustering, repertoires with fewer than 30,000 or more than 120,000 public chains were excluded, along with several repertoires with anomalous nucleotide sharing. TCRdb limited this immuneACCESS table to in-frame rearrangements with V and J called. A share of clones is missing; checked studies link under half to unresolved V genes, and the rest is unexplained. The DNA was the basis for D and trimming; V, J and clone size are from that table. The sample table shows approximately 160,000 clones, and about 79% are seen once. The top ten clones comprise roughly 0.69% of the sample.

The chain is assembled from TRBV11-3 and TRBJ1-2; the best D guess is TRBD1, with 5 bases matching. What was sequenced was PBMCs. The receptor was derived from a male donor in good health and CMV-seronegative. The DNA is TGTGCCAGCAGCTTAGACAGGGACTATGGCTACACCTTC. Translated, this is CASSLDRDYGYTF.